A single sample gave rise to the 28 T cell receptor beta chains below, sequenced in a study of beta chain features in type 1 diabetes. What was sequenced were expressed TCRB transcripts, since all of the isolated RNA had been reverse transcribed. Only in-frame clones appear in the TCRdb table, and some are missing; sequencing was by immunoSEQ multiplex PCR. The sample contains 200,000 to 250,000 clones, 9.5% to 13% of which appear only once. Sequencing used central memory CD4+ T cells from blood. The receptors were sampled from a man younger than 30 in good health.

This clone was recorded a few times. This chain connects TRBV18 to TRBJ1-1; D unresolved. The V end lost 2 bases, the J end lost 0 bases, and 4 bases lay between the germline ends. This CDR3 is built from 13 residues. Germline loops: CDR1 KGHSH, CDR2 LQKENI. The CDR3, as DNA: TGTGCCAGCTCACCATCCATGAACACTGAAGCTTTCTTT. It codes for CASSPSMNTEAFF.

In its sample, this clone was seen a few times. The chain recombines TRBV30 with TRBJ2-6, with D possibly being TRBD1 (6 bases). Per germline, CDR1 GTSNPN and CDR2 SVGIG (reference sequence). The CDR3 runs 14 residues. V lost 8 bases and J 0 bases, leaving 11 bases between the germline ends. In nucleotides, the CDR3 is TGTGCCCGAAACAGGGACTCTGGGGCCAACGTCCTGACTTTC. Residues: CARNRDSGANVLTF.

CDR3 coding DNA: TGTGCCAGCAGTTTTTTTCGGGTAGGAGCAAGCAATCAGCCCCAGCATTTT. Encoded protein: CASSFFRVGASNQPQHF. The J gene is TRBJ1-5, the V gene TRBV28; no reliable D call. V gave up 3 bases and J gave up 1 base, with 16 bases separating them. Germline V gene data show CDR1 as MDHEN and CDR2 as SYDVKM. The CDR3 sequence is 17 residues long. Full variable domain (outside the CDR3, taken from reference TRBV28 and TRBJ1-5): DVKVTQSSRYLVKRTGEKVFLECVQDMDHENMFWYRQDPGLGLRLIYFSYDVKMKEKGDIPEGYSVSREKKERFSLILESASTNQTSMYLCASSFFRVGASNQPQHFGDGTRLSIL.

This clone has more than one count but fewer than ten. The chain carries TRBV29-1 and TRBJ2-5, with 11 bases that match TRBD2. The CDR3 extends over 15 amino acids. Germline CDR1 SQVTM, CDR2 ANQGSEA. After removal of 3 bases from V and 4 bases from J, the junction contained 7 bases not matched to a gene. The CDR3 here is CSVDPLAGGPETQYF. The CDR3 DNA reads TGCAGCGTTGACCCCCTAGCGGGAGGTCCAGAGACCCAGTACTTC.

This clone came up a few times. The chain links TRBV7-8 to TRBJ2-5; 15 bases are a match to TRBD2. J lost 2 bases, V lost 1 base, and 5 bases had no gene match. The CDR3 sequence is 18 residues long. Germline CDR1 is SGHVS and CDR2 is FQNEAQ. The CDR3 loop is CASSLVPGTSGRQETQYF. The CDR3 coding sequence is TGTGCCAGCAGCTTAGTCCCTGGGACTAGCGGGAGGCAAGAGACCCAGTACTTC.

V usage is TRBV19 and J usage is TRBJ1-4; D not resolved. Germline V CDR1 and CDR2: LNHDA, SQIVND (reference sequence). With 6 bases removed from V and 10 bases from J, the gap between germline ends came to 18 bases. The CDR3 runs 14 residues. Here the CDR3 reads CASSAMGDGGKLFF. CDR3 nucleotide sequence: TGTGCCAGTAGCGCGATGGGTGACGGTGGAAAACTGTTTTTT.

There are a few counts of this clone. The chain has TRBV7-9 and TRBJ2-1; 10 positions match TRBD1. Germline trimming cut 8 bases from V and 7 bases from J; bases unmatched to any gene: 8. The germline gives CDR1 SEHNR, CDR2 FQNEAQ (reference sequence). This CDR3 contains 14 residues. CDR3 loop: CASDSGQGVNEQFF. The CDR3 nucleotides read TGTGCCAGCGATAGCGGACAGGGGGTAAATGAGCAGTTCTTC.

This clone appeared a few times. Here the CDR3 reads CASSLLGTGVGTEAFF. As DNA, the CDR3 is TGTGCCAGCAGCTTACTAGGTACAGGGGTTGGCACTGAAGCTTTCTTT. The chain uses TRBV5-6 and TRBJ1-1, with 7 bases that match TRBD1. V lost 2 bases to trimming and J lost 4 bases; unmatched junction nucleotides: 11. The CDR3 has 16 residues. The germline gives CDR1 SGHDT, CDR2 YYEEEE. The full variable domain, with the rest looked up from reference TRBV5-6 and TRBJ1-1, is DAGVTQSPTHLIKTRGQQVTLRCSPKSGHDTVSWYQQALGQGPQFIFQYYEEEERQRGNFPDRFSGHQFPNYSSELNVNALLLGDSALYLCASSLLGTGVGTEAFFGQGTRLTVV.

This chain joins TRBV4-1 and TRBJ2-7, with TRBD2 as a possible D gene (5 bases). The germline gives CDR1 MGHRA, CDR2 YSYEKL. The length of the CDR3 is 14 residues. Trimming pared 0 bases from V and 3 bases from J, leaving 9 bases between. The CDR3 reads CASSQEGGFYEQYF. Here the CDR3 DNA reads TGCGCCAGCAGCCAAGAAGGCGGGTTCTACGAGCAGTACTTC.

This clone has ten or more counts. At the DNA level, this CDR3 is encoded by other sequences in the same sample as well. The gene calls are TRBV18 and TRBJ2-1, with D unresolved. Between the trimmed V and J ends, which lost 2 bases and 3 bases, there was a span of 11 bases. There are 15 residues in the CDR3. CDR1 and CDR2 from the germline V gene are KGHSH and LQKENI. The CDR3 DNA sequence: TGTGCCAGCTCACCATGGACGGGTCGCTACAATGAGCAGTTCTTC. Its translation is CASSPWTGRYNEQFF. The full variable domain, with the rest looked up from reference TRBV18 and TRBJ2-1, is NAGVMQNPRHLVRRRGQEARLRCSPMKGHSHVYWYRQLPEEGLKFMVYLQKENIIDESGMPKERFSAEFPKEGPSILRIQQVVRGDSAAYFCASSPWTGRYNEQFFGPGTRLTVL.

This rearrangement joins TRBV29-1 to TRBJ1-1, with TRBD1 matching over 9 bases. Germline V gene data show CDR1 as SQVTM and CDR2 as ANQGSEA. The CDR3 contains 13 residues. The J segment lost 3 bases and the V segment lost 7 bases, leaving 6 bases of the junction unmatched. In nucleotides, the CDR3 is TGCAGCGGCGGGACAGGGTCTGACACTGAAGCTTTCTTT. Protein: CSGGTGSDTEAFF.

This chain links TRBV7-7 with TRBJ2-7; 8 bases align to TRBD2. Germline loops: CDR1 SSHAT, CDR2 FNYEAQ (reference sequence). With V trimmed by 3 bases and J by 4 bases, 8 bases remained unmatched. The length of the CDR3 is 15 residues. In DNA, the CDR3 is TGTGCCAGCAGCTTCCTTGCGGGGGGCGCGTACGAGCAGTACTTC. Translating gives CASSFLAGGAYEQYF.

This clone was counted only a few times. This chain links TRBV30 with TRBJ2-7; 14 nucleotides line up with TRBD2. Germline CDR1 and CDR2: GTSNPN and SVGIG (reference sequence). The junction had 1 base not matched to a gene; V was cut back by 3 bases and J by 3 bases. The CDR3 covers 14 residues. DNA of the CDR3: TGTGCCTGGAGCGGGACTAGCGGGGGCTACGAGCAGTACTTC. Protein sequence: CAWSGTSGGYEQYF. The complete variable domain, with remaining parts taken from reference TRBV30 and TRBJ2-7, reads SQTIHQWPATLVQPVGSPLSLECTVEGTSNPNLYWYRQAAGRGLQLLFYSVGIGQISSEVPQNLSASRPQDRQFILSSKKLLLSDSGFYLCAWSGTSGGYEQYFGPGTRLTVT.

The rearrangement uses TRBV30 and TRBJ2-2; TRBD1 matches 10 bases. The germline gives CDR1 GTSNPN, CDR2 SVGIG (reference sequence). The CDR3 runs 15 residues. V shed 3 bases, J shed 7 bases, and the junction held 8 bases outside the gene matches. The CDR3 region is CAWRSGTGVNGELFF. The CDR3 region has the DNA TGTGCCTGGAGGAGCGGGACAGGGGTTAACGGGGAGCTGTTTTTT.

CDR3 amino acids: CASSPAGGWGTEAFF. Here the CDR3 DNA reads TGTGCCAGCAGCCCAGCGGGGGGCTGGGGGACTGAAGCTTTCTTT. This sequence joins TRBV7-3 and TRBJ1-1; weak D call: TRBD1 (6 bases). The CDR3 sequence is 15 residues long. CDR1 and CDR2 (germline): SGHTA, FQGTGA. Trimming left V 5 bases short and J 5 bases short, with 18 bases between.

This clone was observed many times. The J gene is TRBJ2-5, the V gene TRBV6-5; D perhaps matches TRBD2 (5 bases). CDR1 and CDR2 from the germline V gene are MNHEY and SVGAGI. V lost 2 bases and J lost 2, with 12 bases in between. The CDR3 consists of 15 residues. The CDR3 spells CASSYRTGGQETQYF. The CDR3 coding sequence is TGTGCCAGCAGTTACCGAACCGGAGGTCAAGAGACCCAGTACTTC.

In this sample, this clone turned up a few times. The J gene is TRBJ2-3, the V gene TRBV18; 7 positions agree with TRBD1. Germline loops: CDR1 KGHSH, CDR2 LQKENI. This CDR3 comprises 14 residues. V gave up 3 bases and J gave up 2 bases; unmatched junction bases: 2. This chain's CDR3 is CASSPTGNTDTQYF. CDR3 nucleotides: TGTGCCAGCTCACCGACAGGGAACACAGATACGCAGTATTTT.

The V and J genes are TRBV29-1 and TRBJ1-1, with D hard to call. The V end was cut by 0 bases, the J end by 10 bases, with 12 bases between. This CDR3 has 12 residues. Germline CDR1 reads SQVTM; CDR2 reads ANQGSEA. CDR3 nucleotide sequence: TGCAGCGTTGAAGATCTTAAGGACGGAGCTTTCTTT. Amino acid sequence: CSVEDLKDGAFF.

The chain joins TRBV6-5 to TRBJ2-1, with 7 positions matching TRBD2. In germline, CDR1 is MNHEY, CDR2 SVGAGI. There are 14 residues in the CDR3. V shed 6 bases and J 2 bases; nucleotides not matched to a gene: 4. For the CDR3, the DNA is TGTGCCAGCAGATTAGCGGGCCCCTACAATGAGCAGTTCTTC. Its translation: CASRLAGPYNEQFF.

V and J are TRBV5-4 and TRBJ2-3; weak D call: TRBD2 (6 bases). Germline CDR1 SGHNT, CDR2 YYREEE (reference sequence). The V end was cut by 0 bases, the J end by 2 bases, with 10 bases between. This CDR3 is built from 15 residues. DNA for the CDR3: TGTGCCAGCAGCTTGGATAGCGGATACACAGATACGCAGTATTTT. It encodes CASSLDSGYTDTQYF.

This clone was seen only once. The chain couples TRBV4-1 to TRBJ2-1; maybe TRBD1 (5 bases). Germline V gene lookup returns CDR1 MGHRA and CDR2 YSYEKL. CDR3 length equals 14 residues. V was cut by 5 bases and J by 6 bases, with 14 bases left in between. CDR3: CASSTPRTTNEQFF. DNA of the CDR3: TGCGCCAGCAGCACGCCCAGGACAACCAATGAGCAGTTCTTC.

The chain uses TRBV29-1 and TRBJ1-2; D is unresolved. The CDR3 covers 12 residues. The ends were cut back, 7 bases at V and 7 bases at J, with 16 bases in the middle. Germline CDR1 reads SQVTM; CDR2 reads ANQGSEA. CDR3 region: CSAGLASAGYTF. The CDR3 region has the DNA TGCAGCGCTGGCCTAGCGTCCGCTGGCTACACCTTC.

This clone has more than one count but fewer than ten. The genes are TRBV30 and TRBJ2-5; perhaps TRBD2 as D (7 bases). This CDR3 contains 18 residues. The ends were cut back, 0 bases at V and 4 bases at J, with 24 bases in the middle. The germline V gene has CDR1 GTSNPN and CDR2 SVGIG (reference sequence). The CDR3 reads CAWSVFAGDFRGTETQYF. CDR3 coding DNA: TGTGCCTGGAGTGTATTTGCGGGAGACTTCAGGGGAACAGAGACCCAGTACTTC.

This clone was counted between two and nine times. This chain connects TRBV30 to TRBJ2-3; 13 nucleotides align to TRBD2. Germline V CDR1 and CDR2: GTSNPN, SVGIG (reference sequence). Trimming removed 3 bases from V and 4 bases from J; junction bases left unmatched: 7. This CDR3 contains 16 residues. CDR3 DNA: TGTGCCTGGAGAGATTGGACTAGCGGGAGATCAGATACGCAGTATTTT. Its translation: CAWRDWTSGRSDTQYF.

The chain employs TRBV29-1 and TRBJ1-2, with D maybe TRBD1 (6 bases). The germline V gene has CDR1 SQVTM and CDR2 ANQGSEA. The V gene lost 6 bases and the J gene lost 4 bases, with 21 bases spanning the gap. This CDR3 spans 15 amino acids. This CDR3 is CSVALRGGSSYGYTF. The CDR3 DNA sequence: TGCAGCGTAGCCTTACGAGGGGGTAGTAGCTATGGCTACACCTTC.

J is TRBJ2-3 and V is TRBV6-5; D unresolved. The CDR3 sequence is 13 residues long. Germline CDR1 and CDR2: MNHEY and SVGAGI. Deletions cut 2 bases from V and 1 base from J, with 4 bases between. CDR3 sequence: CASSYGGTDTQYF. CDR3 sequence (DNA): TGTGCCAGCAGTTACGGCGGCACAGATACGCAGTATTTT.

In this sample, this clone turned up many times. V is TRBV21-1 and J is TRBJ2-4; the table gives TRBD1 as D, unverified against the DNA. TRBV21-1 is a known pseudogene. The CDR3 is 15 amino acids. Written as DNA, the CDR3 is TGTGCCAGAGGATGCTGGGACAGAACCAAAAACATTCAGTACTTC. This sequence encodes CARGCWDRTKNIQYF.

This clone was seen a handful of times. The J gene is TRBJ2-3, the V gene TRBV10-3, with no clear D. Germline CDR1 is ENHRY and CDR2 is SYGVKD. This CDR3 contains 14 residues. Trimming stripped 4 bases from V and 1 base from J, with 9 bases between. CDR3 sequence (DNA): TGTGCCATCAGTGGTTCACTTGGCACAGATACGCAGTATTTT. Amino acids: CAISGSLGTDTQYF.